This T cell receptor (beta chain) emerged from a study of T cells in localized non-small cell lung cancer (dated by TCRdb to the early 2020s). Background on the whole study: Comparing tumors with uninvolved tumor-adjacent lungs, the study looked at the T cell repertoires of 220 or so patients with early-stage NSCLC. The cohort consisted of roughly 240 treatment-naive NSCLC patients whose localized lung tumors had been resected. Of the NSCLC patients, 129 were male and approximately 110 were female, and the mean age was approximately 64 years. Broad study findings and their caveats: A median of roughly 58 of the top 100 tumor clones were detected in paired uninvolved adjacent lung, and under 30 of these tumor clones were also found among the top 100 clones of the paired uninvolved adjacent lung. Since the design was exploratory, TCR variables were selected using unadjusted p-values with no false-discovery rate correction. Because multi-region sequencing of the tumors was not done, intratumor heterogeneity could not be ruled out. Longer overall survival was associated with higher T cell density in blood, whereas shorter survival was associated with higher clonality in adjacent lung. Uninvolved tumor-adjacent lung showed the highest T cell clonality, higher than tumor, which suggests more focused antigenic responses in the uninvolved tumor-adjacent lung.

Two independent pathologists confirmed that the uninvolved adjacent lung, which was taken at least 2 cm from the tumor margin, was free of atypia. At diagnosis, peripheral blood, uninvolved tumor-adjacent lung and tumor were collected and stored as a combination of fresh-frozen and FFPE material. Taking its sample share into account, this clone is large (0.1 to 1%). Its antigen remains undetermined. The record has no base qualities; no much larger clone is one base away. The immunoSEQ Assay was used to sequence TCR beta CDR3 regions from DNA. The authors' pipeline ran thus. To compute T cell density, TCR beta template counts were normalized to usable DNA, which was estimated by amplifying housekeeping genes. Using the preseqR package, richness was estimated by extrapolating to 120,000 templates for tissue samples and 400,000 templates for PBMC samples. Clonality was defined as one minus Pielou's evenness. To identify tissue-enriched TCRs, differential abundance testing was run on productive amino-acid clonotypes with a minimum total count of 5 and an alpha of 0.1. The Jaccard Index and the Morisita Overlap Index were used to measure how much the repertoires overlapped between compartments. GLIPH clustered TCR beta CDR3s with public tetramer-defined viral CDR3s; viral motifs required at least three viral sequences plus V-gene enrichment. In its TCRdb copy, this immuneACCESS table keeps in-frame sequences only and misses some clones. Where compared with another copy, unresolved V genes explain less than half of these, and the others have no known cause. The D gene and trimming were derived from the DNA, and the V and J assignments and clone size from that table. The table for this sample lists around 2,000 clones; approximately 30% of them were counted only once. 19% of the sample lies in the top ten.

Unmatched junction bases come to 6, with V trimmed by 5 bases and J by 2 bases. CDR1 and CDR2 are read off the germline V gene as MNHGY and SAAAGT. The CDR3 runs 14 residues from the cysteine to the phenylalanine. The retained sequence is limited to the CDR3, 42 bases, with the frame set at the first base. The chain uses TRBV6-8 and TRBJ2-7; the central 7 bases match TRBD1. This clonotype was obtained from a woman aged 35 to 69 with stage II lung adenocarcinoma. The source material was normal lung tissue next to the tumor, sampled before any cancer treatment. The sequenced DNA: TGTGCCAGCAGTGCGGACAGGTTTCCCTACGAGCAGTACTTC. This codes for CASSADRFPYEQYF.